This T cell receptor (beta chain) emerged from a study of OX40 agonist ivuxolimab in advanced cancers. Produced via immunoSEQ multiplex PCR; TCRdb's table is partial and in-frame only. The sample shows tens of thousands of clones, 70% to 90% of them seen only once. V lost 1 base and J 6 bases, leaving 16 bases between the germline ends. The germline V gene encodes CDR1 SGHDN and CDR2 FVKESK. This CDR3 has 16 residues. Sequencing used CD4+ or CD8+ T cells sorted from blood, obtained in a trial of the OX40 agonist ivuxolimab. This sequence was found in an adult with an advanced solid tumor such as melanoma, head and neck, liver or kidney cancer. The rearrangement links TRBV14 to TRBJ2-1; D possibly corresponds to TRBD1 (5 bases). The CDR3 bases are TGTGCCAGCAGCCAAGGAAGGGGCTACCTCTCCAATGAGCAGTTCTTC. This translates into CASSQGRGYLSNEQFF.